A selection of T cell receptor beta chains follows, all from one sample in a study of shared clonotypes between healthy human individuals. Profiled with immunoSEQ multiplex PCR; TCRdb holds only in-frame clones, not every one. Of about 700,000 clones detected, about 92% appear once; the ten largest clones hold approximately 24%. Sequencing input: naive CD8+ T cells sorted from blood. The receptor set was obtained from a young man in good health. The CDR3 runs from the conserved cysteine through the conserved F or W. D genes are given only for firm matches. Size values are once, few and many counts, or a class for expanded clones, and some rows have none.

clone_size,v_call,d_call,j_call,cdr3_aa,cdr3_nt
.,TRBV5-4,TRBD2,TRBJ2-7,CASGHEREVPGEQYF,TGTGCCAGCGGTCATGAGCGGGAGGTTCCAGGCGAGCAGTACTTC
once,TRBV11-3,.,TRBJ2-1,CASSLVPGAGMEGQFF,TGTGCCAGCAGCTTAGTCCCGGGGGCTGGGATGGAGGGGCAGTTCTTC
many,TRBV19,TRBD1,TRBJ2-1,CASRTGENEQFF,TGTGCCAGTAGAACAGGGGAGAATGAGCAGTTCTTC
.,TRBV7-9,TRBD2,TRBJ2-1,CASSLAVPTSGSPNEQFF,TGTGCCAGCAGCTTAGCGGTTCCGACTAGCGGGAGTCCCAATGAGCAGTTCTTC
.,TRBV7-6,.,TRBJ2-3,CASRSTSTDTQYF,TGTGCCAGCCGAAGTACGAGCACAGATACGCAGTATTTT
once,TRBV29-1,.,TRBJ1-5,CSVEGEDQPQHF,TGCAGCGTTGAAGGGGAGGATCAGCCCCAGCATTTT
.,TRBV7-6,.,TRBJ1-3,CASSIDSGNTIYF,TGTGCCAGCAGCATCGACTCTGGAAACACCATATATTTT
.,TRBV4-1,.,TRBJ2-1,CASSQEQIPESSYNEQFF,TGCGCCAGCAGCCAAGAACAGATTCCTGAGAGCTCCTACAATGAGCAGTTCTTC
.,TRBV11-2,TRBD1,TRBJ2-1,CASRRGQGPYNEQFF,TGTGCCAGCAGAAGGGGACAGGGTCCATACAATGAGCAGTTCTTC
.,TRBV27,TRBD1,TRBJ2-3,CASSFGTGGTDTQYF,TGTGCCAGCAGTTTCGGAACAGGGGGTACAGATACGCAGTATTTT
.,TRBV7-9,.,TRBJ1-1,CASSLGGSTEAFF,TGTGCCAGCAGCTTAGGGGGATCTACTGAAGCTTTCTTT
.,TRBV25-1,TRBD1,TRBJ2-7,CASKAGSGTGVSYEQYF,TGTGCCAGCAAGGCTGGATCCGGGACAGGGGTCTCCTACGAGCAGTACTTC
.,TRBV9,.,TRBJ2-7,CASSQGVGGVSYEQYF,TGTGCCAGCAGCCAAGGGGTTGGGGGCGTATCCTACGAGCAGTACTTC
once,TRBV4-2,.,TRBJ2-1,CASSQESMDGVYEQFF,TGTGCCAGCAGCCAAGAAAGTATGGATGGGGTATATGAGCAGTTCTTC
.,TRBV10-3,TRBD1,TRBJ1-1,CAISESGQGNTEAFF,TGTGCCATCAGTGAGTCCGGACAGGGGAACACTGAAGCTTTCTTT
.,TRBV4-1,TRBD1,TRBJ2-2,CASTGTGNGELFF,TGCGCCAGTACCGGGACAGGGAACGGGGAGCTGTTTTTT
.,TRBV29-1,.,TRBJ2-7,CSVDTDYEQYF,TGCAGCGTTGATACAGACTACGAGCAGTACTTC
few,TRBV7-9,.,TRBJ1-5,CASSLETPGGQPQHF,TGTGCCAGCAGCTTAGAGACACCGGGGGGACAGCCCCAGCATTTT
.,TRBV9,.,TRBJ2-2,CASSVGGENTGELFF,TGTGCCAGCAGCGTTGGCGGGGAAAACACCGGGGAGCTGTTTTTT
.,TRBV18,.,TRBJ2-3,CASSQKRSQMTPVTDTQYF,TGTGCCAGCTCGCAGAAAAGGTCCCAGATGACCCCGGTCACAGATACGCAGTATTTT
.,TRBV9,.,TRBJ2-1,CASSVSASPYNEQFF,TGTGCCAGCAGCGTATCCGCGTCTCCATACAATGAGCAGTTCTTC
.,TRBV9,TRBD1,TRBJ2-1,CASSAPDRGYHNEQFF,TGTGCCAGCAGCGCGCCGGACAGGGGGTACCACAATGAGCAGTTCTTC
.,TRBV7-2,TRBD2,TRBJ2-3,CASSTGLAADTQYF,TGTGCCAGCAGTACGGGACTAGCGGCAGATACGCAGTATTTT
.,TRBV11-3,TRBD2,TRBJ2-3,CASSPTSGTDTQYF,TGTGCCAGCAGCCCCACTAGCGGCACAGATACGCAGTATTTT
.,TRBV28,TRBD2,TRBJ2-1,CASRTGTSGTYNEQFF,TGTGCCAGCAGAACCGGGACTAGCGGGACCTACAATGAGCAGTTCTTC
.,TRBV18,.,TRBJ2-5,CASSRTLGAHDQETQYF,TGTGCCAGCTCCAGGACCTTAGGGGCCCACGACCAAGAGACCCAGTACTTC
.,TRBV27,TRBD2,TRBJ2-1,CASSPLAGEGEQFF,TGTGCCAGCAGTCCCTTAGCGGGAGAGGGTGAGCAGTTCTTC
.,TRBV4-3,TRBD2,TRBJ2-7,CASSQDLTSGTYEQYF,TGCGCCAGCAGCCAAGATCTGACTAGCGGGACCTACGAGCAGTACTTC
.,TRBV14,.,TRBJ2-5,CASSQAQNPKETQYF,TGTGCCAGCAGCCAAGCCCAGAACCCAAAAGAGACCCAGTACTTC
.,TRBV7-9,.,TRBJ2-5,CASSFLLGDSQETQYF,TGTGCCAGCAGCTTCTTGTTAGGCGACAGCCAAGAGACCCAGTACTTC
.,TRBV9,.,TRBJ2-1,CASSVDGTSYNEQFF,TGTGCCAGCAGCGTGGACGGGACTTCCTACAATGAGCAGTTCTTC
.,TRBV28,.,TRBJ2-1,CASSRKGLPSYNEQFF,TGTGCCAGCAGTCGAAAGGGGCTACCTTCCTACAATGAGCAGTTCTTC
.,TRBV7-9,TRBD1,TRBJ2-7,CASSLVGTGGNYEQYF,TGTGCCAGCAGCTTAGTGGGGACAGGGGGCAACTACGAGCAGTACTTC
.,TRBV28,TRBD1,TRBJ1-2,CASSPLQTGGSYGYTF,TGTGCCAGCAGTCCCCTACAGACAGGGGGAAGCTATGGCTACACCTTC
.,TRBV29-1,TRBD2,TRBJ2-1,CSVGLAGETYNEQFF,TGCAGCGTCGGACTAGCGGGAGAGACCTACAATGAGCAGTTCTTC
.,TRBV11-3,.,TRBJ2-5,CASSDSIGPQYF,TGTGCCAGCAGCGACTCAATTGGTCCCCAGTACTTC
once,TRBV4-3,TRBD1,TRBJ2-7,CASSQDLTGTGEIPEQYF,TGCGCCAGCAGCCAAGACCTAACCGGGACAGGGGAGATACCCGAGCAGTACTTC
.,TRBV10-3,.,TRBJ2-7,CAISGAIAGLATYEQYF,TGTGCCATCAGTGGAGCGATTGCAGGGTTGGCTACCTACGAGCAGTACTTC
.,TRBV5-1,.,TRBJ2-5,CASSLAIGTKETQYF,TGCGCCAGCAGCTTGGCCATAGGGACCAAAGAGACCCAGTACTTC
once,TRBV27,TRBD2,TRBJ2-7,CASSFGGSSYEQYF,TGTGCCAGCAGTTTCGGGGGGTCCTCCTACGAGCAGTACTTC
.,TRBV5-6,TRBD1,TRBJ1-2,CASSTGQGSYGYTF,TGTGCCAGCAGCACGGGACAGGGTTCCTATGGCTACACCTTC
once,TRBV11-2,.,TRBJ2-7,CASSLALWGVETYEQYF,TGTGCCAGCAGCTTAGCCTTATGGGGGGTCGAAACCTACGAGCAGTACTTC
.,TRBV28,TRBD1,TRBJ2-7,CASSFIPRRDRGYEQYF,TGTGCCAGCAGTTTCATCCCCCGTCGGGACAGGGGCTACGAGCAGTACTTC
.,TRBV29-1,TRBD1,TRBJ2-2,CSATGQGGLTGELFF,TGCAGCGCCACCGGACAGGGGGGTCTGACCGGGGAGCTGTTTTTT
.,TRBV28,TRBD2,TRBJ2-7,CASGLAGAYEQYF,TGTGCCAGCGGACTAGCGGGGGCCTACGAGCAGTACTTC
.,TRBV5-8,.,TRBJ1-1,CASSLILKNTEAFF,TGTGCCAGCAGCTTGATATTGAAGAACACTGAAGCTTTCTTT
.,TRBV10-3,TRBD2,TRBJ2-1,CAISDLGTSGGTHYNEQFF,TGTGCCATCAGTGACCTGGGGACTAGCGGGGGGACGCATTACAATGAGCAGTTCTTC
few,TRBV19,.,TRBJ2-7,CASSAGRIYEQYF,TGTGCCAGTAGTGCGGGACGCATCTACGAGCAGTACTTC
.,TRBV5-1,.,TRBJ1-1,CASSLGRDRITEAFF,TGCGCCAGCAGCTTGGGCCGTGACAGAATTACTGAAGCTTTCTTT
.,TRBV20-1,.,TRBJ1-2,CSARSYGYTF,TGCAGTGCACGGAGCTATGGCTACACCTTC
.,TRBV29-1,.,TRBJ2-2,CSVETSGELFF,TGCAGCGTTGAAACCTCCGGGGAGCTGTTTTTT
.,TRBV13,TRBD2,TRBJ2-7,CASSRGAGGYEQYF,TGTGCCAGCAGCCGGGGAGCGGGAGGTTACGAGCAGTACTTC
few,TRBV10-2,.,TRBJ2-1,CASRADYNEQFF,TGCGCCAGCAGAGCAGACTACAATGAGCAGTTCTTC
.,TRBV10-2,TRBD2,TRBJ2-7,CASSDSRLAGDSYEQYF,TGCGCCAGCAGTGATTCAAGGCTAGCGGGTGACTCCTACGAGCAGTACTTC
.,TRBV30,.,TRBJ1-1,CAWGSNTEAFF,TGTGCCTGGGGGTCGAACACTGAAGCTTTCTTT
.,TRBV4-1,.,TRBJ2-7,CASSPGGGGGSLSYEQYF,TGCGCCAGCAGCCCCGGGGGAGGGGGGGGCTCGCTCTCCTACGAGCAGTACTTC
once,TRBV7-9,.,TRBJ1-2,CASTLPGKNYGYTF,TGTGCCAGCACCCTCCCGGGGAAGAACTATGGCTACACCTTC